A selection of T cell receptor beta chains follows, all from one sample in a study of cytotoxic CD8 clonotypes in ibrutinib-treated CLL. Assay: immunoSEQ multiplex PCR; the TCRdb copy retains only in-frame clones and omits some. This repertoire shows roughly 150,000 clones, approximately 90% found once; its top ten account for roughly 3%. The sequenced sample was PBMCs, obtained at disease progression, from a patient treated with ibrutinib. The receptors were gathered from a human donor with chronic lymphocytic leukemia. Both conserved end residues are part of each CDR3. D genes are given only for firm matches. Expanded clones are given a class, and other clones once, few, many or no size at all.

D: -; V: TRBV29-1; J: TRBJ2-7; size: -; DNA: TGCAGCGCAGGAACATGGTCCTACGAGCAGTACTTC; CDR3: CSAGTWSYEQYF
D: TRBD2; V: TRBV9; J: TRBJ2-3; size: -; DNA: TGTGCCAGCAGCGTAAGAGGGACTAGTGTCACAGATACGCAGTATTTT; CDR3: CASSVRGTSVTDTQYF
D: TRBD2; V: TRBV15; J: TRBJ2-1; size: -; DNA: TGTGCCACCAGCAGAGATCGGGGTAGCGGGAGCTCCTACAATGAGCAGTTCTTC; CDR3: CATSRDRGSGSSYNEQFF
D: TRBD1; V: TRBV7-2; J: TRBJ1-3; size: -; DNA: TGTGCCAGCAGCCCTAAGCAGGGGGCTGGCGGAAACACCATATATTTT; CDR3: CASSPKQGAGGNTIYF
D: -; V: TRBV30; J: TRBJ2-2; size: -; DNA: TGTGCCTGGAGTCCTGGACGCAGTACCGGGGAGCTGTTTTTT; CDR3: CAWSPGRSTGELFF
D: TRBD1; V: TRBV19; J: TRBJ1-5; size: -; DNA: TGTGCCAGTAGTATCGGACAGGTCCGCAATCAGCCCCAGCATTTT; CDR3: CASSIGQVRNQPQHF
D: -; V: TRBV19; J: TRBJ2-7; size: -; DNA: TGTGCCAGTAGTCTCAGGAACTCCTACGAGCAGTACTTC; CDR3: CASSLRNSYEQYF
D: TRBD1; V: TRBV29-1; J: TRBJ2-7; size: -; DNA: TGCAGCGTTGAGTCTCCAGGGGGCACCTACGAGCAGTACTTC; CDR3: CSVESPGGTYEQYF
D: -; V: TRBV19; J: TRBJ1-5; size: -; DNA: TGTGCCAGTAGTATAGAGCGGGGTCCCAATCAGCCCCAGCATTTT; CDR3: CASSIERGPNQPQHF
D: TRBD1; V: TRBV6-5; J: TRBJ2-7; size: -; DNA: TGTGCCAGCAGTTTTCAGACAGGGCCCTACGAGCAGTACTTC; CDR3: CASSFQTGPYEQYF
D: TRBD1; V: TRBV4-3; J: TRBJ2-1; size: -; DNA: TGCGCCAGCAGCCAAGAGATCCGGGACAGGGGGTTAGCTGAGCAGTTCTTC; CDR3: CASSQEIRDRGLAEQFF
D: -; V: TRBV5-1; J: TRBJ1-1; size: -; DNA: TGCGCCAGCGCCCGGGAACCGACCGGAGGAAGAAACACTGAAGCTTTCTTT; CDR3: CASAREPTGGRNTEAFF
D: TRBD1; V: TRBV29-1; J: TRBJ1-1; size: few; DNA: TGCAGCGTTGGGGGACAGGGGGTCACTGAAGCTTTCTTT; CDR3: CSVGGQGVTEAFF
D: -; V: TRBV12-2; J: TRBJ2-7; size: once; DNA: TGTGCAGAGGTAGGAGGGAACGAGCAGTACTTC; CDR3: CAEVGGNEQYF
D: -; V: TRBV28; J: TRBJ1-1; size: -; DNA: TGTGCCAGCAGCTATATTGGGGGCGCTGAAGCTTTCTTT; CDR3: CASSYIGGAEAFF
D: -; V: TRBV28; J: TRBJ1-2; size: -; DNA: TGTGCCAGCAGTTCGTGGGATAACTATGGCTACACCTTC; CDR3: CASSSWDNYGYTF